This TCR beta chain was sequenced for a study of T cell responses to AZD1222 COVID-19 vaccine. TCRdb's table, derived via immunoSEQ multiplex PCR, lists solely in-frame clones and lacks some. This repertoire shows tens of thousands of clones, roughly 87% found once; its top ten account for roughly 5.1%. Germline V gene data show CDR1 as MRHNA and CDR2 as SNTAGT. Germline trimming cut 4 bases from V and 8 bases from J; bases unmatched to any gene: 10. The CDR3 consists of 15 residues. The receptor's source is an adult in good health. The sequenced sample was peripheral blood, obtained on day 0 of MenACWY control vaccination. This chain uses TRBV6-4 with TRBJ1-4; 7 bases line up with TRBD1. This chain's CDR3 is CASSVGGQPNEKLFF. The CDR3 DNA reads TGTGCCAGCAGTGTAGGGGGACAGCCAAACGAAAAACTGTTTTTT.